The sequence of this TCR beta chain was determined in a study of glioma-infiltrating T cells. Per the germline V gene, CDR1 is SQVTM and CDR2 is ANQGSEA. Trimming cost V 7 bases and J 9 bases; bases outside gene matches: 13. This CDR3 spans 14 amino acids. This clonotype was observed a single time. The iRepertoire nested amplicon-rescue multiplex PCR amplified TCR alpha and beta CDR3s from RNA. TCRdb re-derived calls from the multiplex PCR reads in MiXCR, one entry per CDR3 protein. The sample carries about 180,000 distinct CDR3 sequences, around 45% recorded once. The specimen sequenced was glioma tissue, nonneoplastic brain tissue, or PBMCs (not recorded which). This chain links TRBV29-1 with TRBJ2-1, with TRBD2 matching 9 bases. The source is a human donor with low-grade glioma or glioblastoma, undergoing nonglioma brain surgery, or in good health (not recorded which). The CDR3 loop is CSASQLAGDPEQFF. The CDR3 DNA sequence: TGCAGCGCCTCCCAACTAGCGGGTGATCCTGAGCAGTTCTTC.